What follows is one TCR beta chain and its context. The antigen remains unidentified. The source of the sample is a study of identical twins. Study conclusions and caveats: Models came in too low on out-of-frame TCR alpha sharing in monozygotic twins.

TCRdb called the 5' RACE reads again in MiXCR, with one record for every CDR3 protein. This sample carries about 730,000 distinct CDR3 sequences, 21% of them seen once, and the ten largest clones take 4% to 5.5%. CDR1 GTSNPN and CDR2 SVGIG come from the germline V gene (reference sequence). The CDR3 has 14 residues. The ends were cut back, 0 bases at V and 11 bases at J, with 17 bases in the middle. The data also belong to a second study, concerning T cells expressing NK-cell markers. Per that study: CD3+CD56+NKG2C+, CD3+CD56+NKG2C- and CD3+CD56-NKG2C+ T cells, once sorted, supplied the TCR beta repertoires.

The chain has TRBV30 and TRBJ1-5; D is uncertain. The specimen was PBMCs. The receptor was isolated from a woman between 18 and 29 years old in good health. The CDR3 is CAWSVRAVFSAQHF. The CDR3 DNA sequence: TGTGCCTGGAGTGTACGGGCAGTCTTTTCAGCCCAGCATTTT.